These 31 T cell receptor beta chains were all obtained from the same sample, sequenced in a study of regulatory dendritic cells for organ transplantation. No antigen is known for these receptors. Sorted subsets were CFSE-labeled and cultured approximately 5 days with allogeneic dendritic cells. Some clones are missing from TCRdb's copy, which holds only in-frame ones; the method was immunoSEQ multiplex PCR. The sample has tens of thousands of clones, 65% to 90% seen once. Sample: naive CD4+ T cells from blood cultured with dendritic cells. Subset defined: CD45RA+ naive T cells. The receptors come from a human donor in good health.

V gene TRBV27 combines with J gene TRBJ2-2; weak D call: TRBD1 (5 bases). Germline loops: CDR1 MNHEY, CDR2 SMNVEV (reference sequence). CDR3 size: 16 residues. V was pared by 3 bases and J by 3 bases, with 14 bases between. CDR3 protein: CASSFWQGGHTGELFF. For the CDR3, the DNA is TGTGCCAGCAGTTTTTGGCAGGGTGGGCACACCGGGGAGCTGTTTTTT.

The J gene is TRBJ1-5, the V gene TRBV25-1; 7 bases agree with TRBD1. Unmatched junction bases numbered 4, after V lost 3 bases and J lost 5 bases. CDR3 length equals 14 residues. Germline CDR1 and CDR2: MGHDK and SYGVNS. CDR3 DNA: TGTGCCAGCAGTGACAGCACAGGGGATCAGCCCCAGCATTTT. Its translation is CASSDSTGDQPQHF.

The table lists this clone with a few counts. The rearrangement joins TRBV2 to TRBJ1-6; D remains unclear. Trimming removed 7 bases at V and 5 bases at J, with 12 bases between. In germline, CDR1 is SNHLY, CDR2 FYNNEI. The CDR3 is 14 amino acids. CDR3 DNA: TGTGCCAGCAAGGAATGGGTCAATAATTCACCCCTCCACTTT. Protein sequence: CASKEWVNNSPLHF.

The chain joins TRBV27 to TRBJ1-4; tentatively, D is TRBD1 (5 bases). Germline loops: CDR1 MNHEY, CDR2 SMNVEV (reference sequence). The CDR3 runs 18 residues. Trimming took off 3 bases at V and 2 bases at J, with 19 bases between the two ends. In DNA, the CDR3 is TGTGCCAGCAGTTTCCTTTCGGGAGTGGGGGTCACTAATGAAAAACTGTTTTTT. Protein product: CASSFLSGVGVTNEKLFF.

The rearrangement links TRBV6-5 to TRBJ1-4; D is possibly TRBD1 (6 bases). This CDR3 has 14 residues. Germline V lookup: CDR1 MNHEY, CDR2 SVGAGI. V was trimmed by 5 bases and J by 4 bases, leaving 11 bases between them. DNA for the CDR3: TGTGCCAGCAGTCGCGGGACACATAATGAAAAACTGTTTTTT. Translated: CASSRGTHNEKLFF.

V usage is TRBV7-8 and J usage is TRBJ1-1; D unclear. The CDR3 spans 15 residues. Trimming stripped 5 bases from V and 6 bases from J, with 19 bases between. CDR1 and CDR2 from the germline V gene are SGHVS and FQNEAQ. CDR3 region: CASSPIPKGKAEAFF. CDR3 nucleotide sequence: TGTGCCAGCAGCCCCATACCGAAGGGCAAGGCTGAAGCTTTCTTT.

The chain uses TRBV10-3 and TRBJ1-1; the D gene is possibly TRBD1 (6 bases). The CDR3 loop spans 14 amino acids. Trimming took 7 bases from V and 3 from J, leaving 15 bases between them. From germline, CDR1 is ENHRY and CDR2 SYGVKD. The CDR3 sequence is CAITATGIDTEAFF. For the CDR3, the DNA is TGTGCCATCACCGCAACAGGGATAGACACTGAAGCTTTCTTT.

The chain recombines TRBV2 with TRBJ1-4, with D maybe TRBD1 (5 bases). V lost 6 bases and J 5 bases, leaving 13 bases between the germline ends. In germline, CDR1 is SNHLY, CDR2 FYNNEI. This CDR3 has 14 amino acids. The CDR3 is CASRERGWNEKLFF. CDR3 nucleotide sequence: TGTGCCAGCAGGGAAAGGGGCTGGAATGAAAAACTGTTTTTT.

This clone was found once. The rearrangement links TRBV16 to TRBJ2-1, with D unclear. Trimming shortened V by 4 bases and J by 4 bases, and 8 bases separated the two germline ends. CDR3 length equals 13 residues. From germline, CDR1 is KGHSY and CDR2 FQNENV. CDR3 in amino acids: CASSLQQYNEQFF. The CDR3 DNA reads as TGTGCCAGCAGCCTCCAGCAATACAATGAGCAGTTCTTC.

The CDR3 is CASRIASGGQQFF. In DNA form, the CDR3 reads TGTGCCAGCAGGATAGCGTCCGGAGGCCAGCAGTTCTTC. The V gene is TRBV6-6, the J gene TRBJ2-1, with D possibly TRBD2 on 5 matching bases. Trimming took off 6 bases at V and 11 bases at J, with 17 bases between the two ends. Germline loops: CDR1 MNHNY, CDR2 SVGAGI (reference sequence). There are 13 residues in the CDR3.

This clone appeared a single time. The chain joins TRBV28 to TRBJ1-4; unclear D gene. Germline V gene sequence: CDR1 MDHEN, CDR2 SYDVKM. V shed 6 bases and J shed 10 bases, with 15 bases lying between them. The CDR3 spans 13 residues. The CDR3 loop reads CASSPGGVGKLFF. In nucleotides, the CDR3 is TGTGCCAGCAGCCCAGGCGGAGTGGGAAAACTGTTTTTT.

The chain couples TRBV18 to TRBJ1-5; D may be TRBD1 (5 bases). With 3 bases removed from V and 1 base from J, the gap between germline ends came to 10 bases. Germline V lookup: CDR1 KGHSH, CDR2 LQKENI. The CDR3 has 15 residues. The CDR3 is CASSPQGGSNQPQHF. The CDR3 nucleotides read TGTGCCAGCTCACCCCAGGGCGGCAGCAATCAGCCCCAGCATTTT. The full variable domain, in which reference TRBV18 and TRBJ1-5 provide the parts outside the CDR3, is NAGVMQNPRHLVRRRGQEARLRCSPMKGHSHVYWYRQLPEEGLKFMVYLQKENIIDESGMPKERFSAEFPKEGPSILRIQQVVRGDSAAYFCASSPQGGSNQPQHFGDGTRLSIL.

The rearrangement uses TRBV28 and TRBJ1-5; D not certain. This CDR3 contains 15 residues. The germline V gene has CDR1 MDHEN and CDR2 SYDVKM. V was shortened by 4 bases and J by 5 bases, with 15 bases between the two germline ends. The CDR3 DNA is TGTGCCAGCAGTTCCATAGGGAGGAGTGATCAGCCCCAGCATTTT. Its translation is CASSSIGRSDQPQHF.

The chain recombines TRBV29-1 with TRBJ2-3, with a tentative D call TRBD1 (5 bases). Between the trimmed V and J ends, which lost 4 bases and 4 bases, there was a span of 12 bases. The length of the CDR3 is 13 residues. Germline values: CDR1 SQVTM, CDR2 ANQGSEA. The CDR3 protein is CSVAYGAPDTQYF. As DNA, the CDR3 is TGCAGCGTTGCTTATGGGGCGCCAGATACGCAGTATTTT.

The genes are TRBV7-8 and TRBJ2-7, with D unresolved. V dropped 4 bases and J dropped 0 bases, with 13 bases sitting between them. The CDR3 totals 15 residues. Per germline, CDR1 SGHVS and CDR2 FQNEAQ. The CDR3 nucleotides are TGTGCCAGCAGCTATCCAGGCCGCAACTCCTACGAGCAGTACTTC. It encodes CASSYPGRNSYEQYF. Looking up the rest from reference TRBV7-8 and TRBJ2-7 gives the full variable domain: GAGVSQSPRYKVAKRGQDVALRCDPISGHVSLFWYQQALGQGPEFLTYFQNEAQLDKSGLPSDRFFAERPEGSVSTLKIQRTQQEDSAVYLCASSYPGRNSYEQYFGPGTRLTVT.

This clone was detected a few times. This chain links TRBV29-1 with TRBJ1-2, with TRBD1 identical over 11 bases. V was clipped by 5 bases and J by 7 bases; unmatched bases: 3. Germline CDR1 is SQVTM and CDR2 is ANQGSEA. CDR3 length: 12 amino acids. The CDR3 loop is CSVTGQGGGYTF. The CDR3 nucleotides are TGCAGCGTTACGGGACAGGGGGGTGGCTACACCTTC. The complete variable domain, with remaining parts taken from reference TRBV29-1 and TRBJ1-2, reads SAVISQKPSRDICQRGTSLTIQCQVDSQVTMMFWYRQQPGQSLTLIATANQGSEATYESGFVIDKFPISRPNLTFSTLTVSNMSPEDSSIYLCSVTGQGGGYTFGSGTRLTVV.

The chain combines TRBV4-1 with TRBJ2-7; D is perhaps TRBD1 or TRBD2 (6 bases each). Trimming removed 3 bases at V and 3 bases at J, with 18 bases between. Germline CDR1 and CDR2: MGHRA and YSYEKL. The CDR3 runs 16 residues. For the CDR3, the DNA is TGCGCCAGCAGCCAGGGCTGGGGGGCCCTAATCTACGAGCAGTACTTC. It specifies CASSQGWGALIYEQYF.

The V and J genes are TRBV4-2 and TRBJ2-7; D perhaps matches TRBD2 (6 bases). V lost 1 base and J lost 2, with 12 bases in between. Germline values: CDR1 LGHNA, CDR2 YNFKEQ. There are 15 residues in the CDR3. The CDR3 reads CASSQGFGLPYEQYF. As DNA, the CDR3 is TGTGCCAGCAGCCAAGGTTTCGGACTACCCTACGAGCAGTACTTC.

V is TRBV6-4 and J is TRBJ1-2; TRBD1 might be the D (6 bases). Trimming removed 6 bases from V and 8 bases from J, with 16 bases in between. The CDR3 is made up of 13 amino acids. Germline loops: CDR1 MRHNA, CDR2 SNTAGT. CDR3 DNA: TGTGCCAGCAGCCCCGAGCAGGGGCTCGGCTACACCTTC. This translates into CASSPEQGLGYTF.

V and J are TRBV7-3 and TRBJ2-1; D may be TRBD1 (5 bases). The CDR3 is 13 amino acids. CDR1 and CDR2 from the germline V gene are SGHTA and FQGTGA. Trimming shortened V by 5 bases and J by 3 bases, and 8 bases separated the two germline ends. The CDR3, as DNA: TGTGCCAGCAGCAGAGACAGCTACAATGAGCAGTTCTTC. Translated, it gives CASSRDSYNEQFF.

This clone showed up just once. V and J are TRBV10-3 and TRBJ2-7, with D perhaps matching TRBD2 (6 bases). CDR1 ENHRY and CDR2 SYGVKD come from the germline V gene. The CDR3 has 13 residues. The V and J ends lost 3 bases and 8 bases respectively, with 14 bases between them. The CDR3 sequence is CAISDVRDSKQYF. DNA for the CDR3: TGTGCCATCAGTGACGTGCGGGATAGTAAGCAGTACTTC.

The chain is built from TRBV9 and TRBJ1-2, with 8 bases fitting TRBD1. After removal of 5 bases from V and 6 bases from J, the junction contained 6 bases not matched to a gene. Germline loops: CDR1 SGDLS, CDR2 YYNGEE. The CDR3 length is 13 residues. The CDR3, as DNA: TGTGCCAGCAGTGACAGACAGGGGAATGGCTACACCTTC. It encodes CASSDRQGNGYTF.

The chain recombines TRBV7-9 with TRBJ2-7; the match to TRBD1 covers 7 bases. The trim removed 6 bases at V and 6 bases at J, leaving 11 bases unmatched. Per the germline V gene, CDR1 is SEHNR and CDR2 is FQNEAQ (reference sequence). The CDR3 covers 14 residues. CDR3 residues: CASRGDSPPFEQYF. Written as DNA, the CDR3 is TGTGCCAGCAGGGGGGACAGCCCACCTTTCGAGCAGTACTTC.

The gene calls are TRBV2 and TRBJ2-1; 11 bases align to TRBD2. Germline CDR1 reads SNHLY; CDR2 reads FYNNEI. The J segment lost 5 bases and the V segment lost 5 bases, leaving 5 bases of the junction unmatched. The CDR3 contains 15 residues. CDR3 sequence (DNA): TGTGCCAGCAGTTATAGCGGGAGGGGTAACAATGAGCAGTTCTTC. Its translation: CASSYSGRGNNEQFF.

The chain combines TRBV6-1 with TRBJ2-7; D ambiguous. Trimming took off 8 bases at V and 3 bases at J, with 8 bases between the two ends. The CDR3 spans 11 residues. Per germline, CDR1 MNHNS and CDR2 SASEGT. CDR3 sequence (DNA): TGTGCCAGCCTGGAATACTACGAGCAGTACTTC. Translating it yields CASLEYYEQYF.

The V and J genes are TRBV19 and TRBJ1-1; D ambiguous. V gave up 3 bases and J gave up 7 bases, with 18 bases separating them. The CDR3 consists of 15 residues. Looked up from germline, CDR1 is LNHDA and CDR2 is SQIVND (reference sequence). CDR3 amino acids: CASSIKVPIGNEAFF. The DNA of the CDR3 is TGTGCCAGTAGTATTAAAGTCCCCATTGGGAATGAAGCTTTCTTT.

This chain uses TRBV5-4 with TRBJ2-5; 10 nucleotides match TRBD2. With 2 bases clipped from V and 2 bases from J, the junction kept 9 bases outside the gene matches. This CDR3 is built from 17 residues. From germline, CDR1 is SGHNT and CDR2 YYREEE (reference sequence). CDR3 residues: CASSFGLAGVGQETQYF. In DNA form, the CDR3 reads TGTGCCAGCAGCTTTGGGCTAGCGGGGGTCGGGCAAGAGACCCAGTACTTC. Based on the CDR3 plus reference TRBV5-4 and TRBJ2-5, the full variable domain is ETGVTQSPTHLIKTRGQQVTLRCSSQSGHNTVSWYQQALGQGPQFIFQYYREEENGRGNFPPRFSGLQFPNYSSELNVNALELDDSALYLCASSFGLAGVGQETQYFGPGTRLLVL.

The count of this clone is one. This sequence joins TRBV6-5 and TRBJ2-3; the match to TRBD2 covers 7 bases. This CDR3 is 15 amino acids long. V was pared by 6 bases and J by 1 base, with 7 bases of the junction left unmatched. From germline, CDR1 is MNHEY and CDR2 SVGAGI. CDR3 DNA sequence: TGTGCCAGCAGCCTCGAGCGGGGACGCACAGATACGCAGTATTTT. Amino acids: CASSLERGRTDTQYF.

The chain employs TRBV27 and TRBJ1-6; D may be TRBD1 (6 bases). The CDR3 loop spans 19 amino acids. CDR1 is MNHEY and CDR2 is SMNVEV in the germline V gene (reference sequence). With 5 bases removed from V and 0 bases from J, the gap between germline ends came to 20 bases. CDR3 sequence (DNA): TGTGCCAGCAGTCCTCGACTGGGACAATTCTTCTCCTATAATTCACCCCTCCACTTT. This gives the protein CASSPRLGQFFSYNSPLHF.

This clone was detected only a few times. V usage is TRBV7-9 and J usage is TRBJ2-7; D gene ambiguous. V was pared by 6 bases and J by 2 bases, with 8 bases between. This CDR3 is 12 amino acids long. Germline V CDR1 and CDR2: SEHNR, FQNEAQ (reference sequence). This chain's CDR3 is CASSARPYEQYF. For the CDR3, the DNA is TGTGCCAGCAGTGCACGACCCTACGAGCAGTACTTC.

The chain uses TRBV18 and TRBJ2-1, with 11 nucleotides matching TRBD1. V was clipped by 3 bases and J by 7 bases; unmatched bases: 8. This CDR3 is built from 16 residues. CDR1 and CDR2 (germline): KGHSH, LQKENI. The CDR3 coding sequence is TGTGCCAGCTCACCCCGGGACAGGGGGTTGTCGAATGAGCAGTTCTTC. Protein: CASSPRDRGLSNEQFF.